This T cell receptor (beta chain) stems from a study of response to subunit inactivated influenza vaccine. TCRdb re-called the RT-PCR reads with MiXCR, one entry per CDR3 protein. This table holds 450,000 to 600,000 distinct CDR3 sequences, approximately 7.8% found once. This clonotype was counted ten times or more. The trim removed 1 base at V and 4 bases at J, leaving 3 bases unmatched. Germline V gives CDR1 LGHNA, CDR2 YNFKEQ. This CDR3 is 16 amino acids long. The sequenced sample was PBMCs from blood, obtained roughly 24 months after vaccination. This TCR was sampled from a man aged 50 to 69 who received an inactivated influenza vaccine. The rearrangement joins TRBV4-2 to TRBJ2-1; 11 nucleotides agree with TRBD1. The DNA for the CDR3 is TGTGCCAGCAGCCAAGTGGGACAGGGGGATTACAATGAGCAGTTCTTC. Its translation is CASSQVGQGDYNEQFF.